The present TCR beta chain was sequenced within a study of regulatory T cells in long-lasting Graves disease. Study-wide findings and caveats: Among persistent patients, a larger number of public clonotypes were shared (around 2,700) than among newly diagnosed patients (roughly 910).

The table lists this clonotype with many counts. Its antigen is as yet unknown. This CDR3 contains 17 residues. Unmatched junction bases numbered 6, after V lost 2 bases and J lost 3 bases. Germline loops: CDR1 KGHSH, CDR2 LQKENI. Investigators prepared the TCR beta libraries by applying iRepertoire HTBI primers and Arm-PCR of CDR3 regions. TCRdb analysed the multiplex PCR reads with MiXCR anew, one entry per CDR3 protein. Counted here are approximately 210,000 distinct CDR3 sequences, approximately 20% occurring once; the ten biggest clones make up approximately 20%. The sample's time point: newly diagnosed GD, antithyroid drugs for less than 3 months. PBMCs provided the RNA from which the TCR library was made. The authors drew patients from an endocrinology department in Xi'an, China. Staff took around 9.7 milliliters of peripheral blood and put it into EDTA tubes.

The rearrangement joins TRBV18 to TRBJ2-3; 12 positions match TRBD1. This receptor was taken from a female donor with Graves disease. Sequenced here: peripheral blood mononuclear cells (PBMCs), sampled at new diagnosis, from a patient treated with antithyroid drugs. The CDR3 region is CASSPGTGGASTDTQYF. In DNA form, the CDR3 reads TGTGCCAGCTCACCAGGGACAGGGGGCGCTTCGACAGATACGCAGTATTTT.